The 22 T cell receptor beta chains in this list originate from one sample, sequenced in a study of beta chain features in type 1 diabetes. General study findings and limits: When Type 1 diabetes patients were examined, their TCRB CDR3s proved moderately but significantly shorter in all four CD4+ subsets.

These receptors have no identified antigens. The entirety of the isolated RNA underwent reverse transcription, so expressed TCRB transcripts were sequenced. Using immunoSEQ multiplex PCR, the repertoire was profiled, and TCRdb retains in-frame clones only, with some absent. The table includes 600,000 or so clones, around 15% detected once. The sequenced sample consisted of naive CD4+ T cells from blood. These receptors all stem from a man between 18 and 29 years old with type 1 diabetes.

This clone was seen only a few times. The rearrangement links TRBV7-9 to TRBJ1-1; possible D gene TRBD1, 5 bases. Per germline, CDR1 SEHNR and CDR2 FQNEAQ (reference sequence). This CDR3 comprises 15 residues. Trimming removed 8 bases from V and 1 base from J, with 17 bases in between. The CDR3 DNA is TGTGCCAGCCCAGGCGAGGCACAGGCGAACACTGAAGCTTTCTTT. The encoded protein is CASPGEAQANTEAFF. Using reference TRBV7-9 and TRBJ1-1 for the parts outside the CDR3, the full variable domain is DTGVSQNPRHKITKRGQNVTFRCDPISEHNRLYWYRQTLGQGPEFLTYFQNEAQLEKSRLLSDRFSAERPKGSFSTLEIQRTEQGDSAMYLCASPGEAQANTEAFFGQGTRLTVV.

The gene calls are TRBV11-2 and TRBJ2-5; D not resolved. The V gene's germline CDR1 is SGHAT and CDR2 FQNNGV. Between the trimmed V and J ends, which lost 4 bases and 5 bases, there was a span of 11 bases. CDR3 size: 13 residues. In nucleotides, the CDR3 is TGTGCCAGCAGCTCTGCGGCACGGGAGACCCAGTACTTC. Protein: CASSSAARETQYF.

This clone has more than one count but fewer than ten. The chain joins TRBV6-5 to TRBJ2-6; D not resolved. Trimming removed 2 bases at V and 2 bases at J, with 7 bases between. Germline CDR1 is MNHEY and CDR2 is SVGAGI. The CDR3 contains 15 residues. CDR3 coding DNA: TGTGCCAGCAGTTACGGGATGACTGGGGCCAACGTCCTGACTTTC. This encodes CASSYGMTGANVLTF.

The chain couples TRBV28 to TRBJ2-7, with a weak D call TRBD2 (5 bases). CDR1 is MDHEN, CDR2 SYDVKM, per germline. The CDR3 contains 15 residues. V lost 4 bases, J lost 3 bases, and 16 bases lay in between. The CDR3 reads CASSSGPRGNYEQYF. In DNA form, the CDR3 reads TGTGCCAGCAGTTCAGGCCCTCGGGGTAACTACGAGCAGTACTTC.

The chain couples TRBV6-5 to TRBJ2-5; 9 bases align to TRBD1. V was clipped by 0 bases and J by 4 bases; unmatched bases: 3. The V gene's germline CDR1 is MNHEY and CDR2 SVGAGI. The CDR3 sequence is 15 residues long. This CDR3 is CASSYSPDRGETQYF. CDR3 sequence (DNA): TGTGCCAGCAGTTACTCCCCGGACAGGGGAGAGACCCAGTACTTC.

This clone has just a few counts. V is TRBV10-3 and J is TRBJ1-1; the D is unclear. Trimming stripped 7 bases from V and 1 base from J, with 10 bases between. Germline V gene data show CDR1 as ENHRY and CDR2 as SYGVKD. This CDR3 is built from 13 residues. CDR3 residues: CAITKDGNTEAFF. The CDR3 DNA sequence: TGTGCCATCACCAAAGACGGGAACACTGAAGCTTTCTTT.

V usage is TRBV4-3 and J usage is TRBJ2-7; 10 bases match TRBD2. Germline trimming cut 2 bases from V and 5 bases from J; bases unmatched to any gene: 9. Germline V lookup: CDR1 LGHNA, CDR2 YSLEER. This CDR3 is built from 16 residues. The CDR3 region is CASSQLLGLALHEQYF. Here the CDR3 DNA reads TGCGCCAGCAGCCAACTCCTGGGACTAGCGCTCCACGAGCAGTACTTC.

CDR3 nucleotide sequence: TGCGCCAGCAGCTTGGAAGGGACCTATGGCTACACCTTC. Amino acid sequence: CASSLEGTYGYTF. This chain uses TRBV5-1 with TRBJ1-2, with D tentatively TRBD1 (5 bases). The CDR3 sequence is 13 residues long. The germline CDR1 and CDR2 sequences are SGHRS and YFSETQ. V was pared by 0 bases and J by 4 bases, with 7 bases between.

The chain couples TRBV29-1 to TRBJ1-2; perhaps TRBD1 as D (6 bases). The CDR3 is 16 amino acids. V lost 6 bases to trimming and J lost 1 base, with 21 bases between them. Per the germline V gene, CDR1 is SQVTM and CDR2 is ANQGSEA. The CDR3 region is CSVTQLGQQGNYGYTF. CDR3 in DNA: TGCAGCGTCACGCAATTAGGACAGCAGGGTAACTATGGCTACACCTTC.

In the case of this clone: This could be a read error, since a much larger clone is one nucleotide away. The V gene is TRBV5-6, the J gene TRBJ2-1; 7 bases map to TRBD2. With 2 bases clipped from V and 10 bases from J, the junction kept 0 bases outside the gene matches. Looked up from germline, CDR1 is SGHDT and CDR2 is YYEEEE. The CDR3 sequence is 11 residues long. This CDR3 reads CASSLLAEQFF. CDR3 in DNA: TGTGCCAGCAGCTTACTAGCGGAGCAGTTCTTC.

This clone has more than one count but fewer than ten. The chain uses TRBV30 and TRBJ1-5; D perhaps matches TRBD1 (5 bases). Trimming stripped 2 bases from V and 4 bases from J, with 12 bases between. Germline lookup yields CDR1 GTSNPN and CDR2 SVGIG (reference sequence). There are 14 residues in the CDR3. The CDR3 DNA reads TGTGCCTGGAGTACCTGGGGGACTAATCAGCCCCAGCATTTT. Its translation is CAWSTWGTNQPQHF.

This clone was seen more than once but under ten times. The chain couples TRBV7-2 to TRBJ2-4; 8 bases line up with TRBD1. CDR3 size: 15 residues. Unmatched junction bases numbered 10, after V lost 6 bases and J lost 6 bases. Germline loops: CDR1 SGHTA, CDR2 FQGNSA. CDR3 nucleotides: TGTGCCAGCAGGAAAACAGGACAGGGTAGAAACATTCAGTACTTC. Its translation: CASRKTGQGRNIQYF.

This clone was seen a few times. This rearrangement joins TRBV29-1 to TRBJ1-2, with no clear D. The germline gives CDR1 SQVTM, CDR2 ANQGSEA. The CDR3 spans 11 residues. V was shortened by 1 base and J by 4 bases, with 4 bases between the two germline ends. CDR3 nucleotide sequence: TGCAGCGTTGAAGTTGGCTATGGCTACACCTTC. It encodes CSVEVGYGYTF.

The chain is built from TRBV11-2 and TRBJ2-7, with 7 positions matching TRBD2. Germline lookup yields CDR1 SGHAT and CDR2 FQNNGV. The CDR3 length is 15 residues. Trimming removed 5 bases from V and 8 bases from J; junction bases left unmatched: 15. The CDR3 region is CASSQLREGSGKQYF. In DNA form, the CDR3 reads TGTGCCAGCAGCCAACTTAGGGAGGGATCTGGGAAGCAGTACTTC. Based on the CDR3 plus reference TRBV11-2 and TRBJ2-7, the full variable domain is EAGVAQSPRYKIIEKRQSVAFWCNPISGHATLYWYQQILGQGPKLLIQFQNNGVVDDSQLPKDRFSAERLKGVDSTLKIQPAKLEDSAVYLCASSQLREGSGKQYFGPGTRLTVT.

The chain joins TRBV5-1 to TRBJ2-1, with 8 bases identical to TRBD2. The length of the CDR3 is 15 residues. J lost 7 bases, V lost 2 bases, and 8 bases had no gene match. The V gene's germline CDR1 is SGHRS and CDR2 YFSETQ. CDR3 sequence: CASSFNRLALNEQFF. CDR3 sequence (DNA): TGCGCCAGCAGCTTTAATCGACTAGCGCTTAATGAGCAGTTCTTC.

The chain has TRBV29-1 and TRBJ2-1, with 7 positions matching TRBD1. V lost 7 bases and J lost 4; bases outside the gene matches: 7. CDR1 and CDR2 (germline): SQVTM, ANQGSEA. The CDR3 runs to 13 residues. In DNA, the CDR3 is TGCAGCGCCACCGGGACAGAGTACAATGAGCAGTTCTTC. It is translated as CSATGTEYNEQFF.

The table lists this clone with a few counts. The V call is TRBV28, the J call TRBJ2-6, with D unclear. Germline V gives CDR1 MDHEN, CDR2 SYDVKM. CDR3 length: 15 amino acids. Trimming took 4 bases from V and 0 from J, leaving 7 bases between them. The CDR3 region has the DNA TGTGCCAGCAGTTCCCGTAACTCTGGGGCCAACGTCCTGACTTTC. Protein sequence: CASSSRNSGANVLTF.

The chain employs TRBV7-9 and TRBJ1-3; D is unresolved. This CDR3 has 16 residues. V lost 2 bases and J 0 bases, leaving 11 bases between the germline ends. Germline values: CDR1 SEHNR, CDR2 FQNEAQ (reference sequence). The chain's CDR3 is CASSLQTASSGNTIYF. DNA of the CDR3: TGTGCCAGCAGCTTACAAACTGCGAGCTCTGGAAACACCATATATTTT. The whole variable domain, filled in from reference TRBV7-9 and TRBJ1-3, reads DTGVSQNPRHKITKRGQNVTFRCDPISEHNRLYWYRQTLGQGPEFLTYFQNEAQLEKSRLLSDRFSAERPKGSFSTLEIQRTEQGDSAMYLCASSLQTASSGNTIYFGEGSWLTVV.

In its sample, this clone was seen once. This rearrangement joins TRBV11-3 to TRBJ1-1; D gene unclear. The germline V gene encodes CDR1 SGHNT and CDR2 YENEEA. The CDR3 has 14 amino acids. V shed 5 bases and J shed 2 bases, with 12 bases lying between them. CDR3 nucleotide sequence: TGTGCCAGCAGCGAGTCCGGGGTTAACACTGAAGCTTTCTTT. As protein: CASSESGVNTEAFF. The full variable domain, with the rest looked up from reference TRBV11-3 and TRBJ1-1, is EAGVVQSPRYKIIEKKQPVAFWCNPISGHNTLYWYLQNLGQGPELLIRYENEEAVDDSQLPKDRFSAERLKGVDSTLKIQPAELGDSAVYLCASSESGVNTEAFFGQGTRLTVV.

V usage is TRBV9 and J usage is TRBJ1-2, with D hard to call. V lost 0 bases and J lost 2, with 8 bases in between. From germline, CDR1 is SGDLS and CDR2 YYNGEE. CDR3 length: 14 amino acids. CDR3 bases: TGTGCCAGCAGCGTAGATCCACAGAACTATGGCTACACCTTC. The encoded protein is CASSVDPQNYGYTF.

The table lists this clone with a few counts. This may be a read error, as it is one base from a much larger clone. The chain couples TRBV13 to TRBJ2-3; no definite D call. The CDR3 loop spans 11 amino acids. The V gene lost 5 bases and the J gene lost 2 bases, with 2 bases spanning the gap. Germline V lookup: CDR1 PRHDT, CDR2 FYEKMQ (reference sequence). The CDR3 is CASSVTDTQYF. The CDR3 region has the DNA TGTGCCAGCAGCGTCACAGATACGCAGTATTTT. Supplemented by reference TRBV13 and TRBJ2-3, the full variable domain reads AAGVIQSPRHLIKEKRETATLKCYPIPRHDTVYWYQQGPGQDPQFLISFYEKMQSDKGSIPDRFSAQQFSDYHSELNMSSLELGDSALYFCASSVTDTQYFGPGTRLTVL.

This clone came up a few times. The chain uses TRBV27 and TRBJ2-7; D remains unclear. Trimming pared 3 bases from V and 6 bases from J, leaving 12 bases between. The CDR3 sequence is 13 residues long. CDR1 is MNHEY and CDR2 is SMNVEV in the germline V gene (reference sequence). CDR3 coding DNA: TGTGCCAGCAGTTTCGTCGGAATTCGCGAGCAGTACTTC. This codes for CASSFVGIREQYF.